This entry lists 12 T cell receptor beta chains sequenced from one sample in a study of Ad26.COV2.S vaccination and SARS-CoV-2 variants. This table comes from immunoSEQ multiplex PCR, and its TCRdb copy is limited to in-frame clones, with some not included. The data hold about 350,000 clones, with 90% to 95% observed a single time. The specimen comprised peripheral blood, sampled after recovery from COVID-19. Receptors were obtained from a human donor who had recovered from COVID-19.

V is TRBV5-1 and J is TRBJ1-4; D possibly corresponds to TRBD1 (6 bases). The CDR3 contains 14 residues. The ends were cut back, 4 bases at V and 8 bases at J, with 15 bases in the middle. Germline values: CDR1 SGHRS, CDR2 YFSETQ. The CDR3 spells CASSPGGGEEKLFF. The CDR3 DNA follows: TGCGCCAGCAGCCCCGGGGGGGGCGAGGAAAAACTGTTTTTT. The complete variable domain, with remaining parts taken from reference TRBV5-1 and TRBJ1-4, reads KAGVTQTPRYLIKTRGQQVTLSCSPISGHRSVSWYQQTPGQGLQFLFEYFSETQRNKGNFPGRFSGRQFSNSRSEMNVSTLELGDSALYLCASSPGGGEEKLFFGSGTQLSVL.

V is TRBV5-4 and J is TRBJ2-1, with a tentative D call TRBD1 (6 bases). V was clipped by 3 bases and J by 4 bases, with 17 bases between them. The CDR3 runs 16 residues. Germline CDR1 and CDR2: SGHNT and YYREEE (reference sequence). The CDR3 coding sequence is TGTGCCAGCAGCTCCCTAGCCGGGACACTTTACAATGAGCAGTTCTTC. Protein: CASSSLAGTLYNEQFF.

J is TRBJ1-5 and V is TRBV6-6; the match to TRBD1 covers 7 bases. Germline CDR1 reads MNHNY; CDR2 reads SVGAGI (reference sequence). J lost 0 bases, V lost 6 bases, and 8 bases had no gene match. The CDR3 is made up of 16 amino acids. The CDR3 nucleotides read TGTGCCAGCAGGCTAATCGGGGACAGTAGCAATCAGCCCCAGCATTTT. Translation gives CASRLIGDSSNQPQHF.

Of note for this clone: A read error may explain this, as a much larger clone is one base away. The same CDR3 is also encoded by other DNA sequences in this sample. The rearrangement uses TRBV9 and TRBJ2-1; D unclear. CDR1 SGDLS and CDR2 YYNGEE come from the germline V gene. V was shortened by 0 bases and J by 6 bases, with 4 bases between the two germline ends. This CDR3 contains 12 residues. The CDR3 is CASSVEPNEQFF. CDR3 DNA sequence: TGTGCCAGCAGCGTAGAACCCAATGAGCAGTTCTTC.

The chain couples TRBV5-1 to TRBJ2-6; D is undetermined. The CDR3 loop spans 17 amino acids. Trimming removed 4 bases at V and 4 bases at J, with 18 bases between. Germline V lookup: CDR1 SGHRS, CDR2 YFSETQ. The CDR3 here is CASSLTFRVSGANVLTF. The DNA of the CDR3 is TGCGCCAGCAGCCTGACGTTTAGGGTTTCCGGGGCCAACGTCCTGACTTTC. The full variable domain, rest sourced from reference TRBV5-1 and TRBJ2-6, is KAGVTQTPRYLIKTRGQQVTLSCSPISGHRSVSWYQQTPGQGLQFLFEYFSETQRNKGNFPGRFSGRQFSNSRSEMNVSTLELGDSALYLCASSLTFRVSGANVLTFGAGSRLTVL.

The chain is built from TRBV24-1 and TRBJ2-1; 8 nucleotides align to TRBD1. This CDR3 contains 14 residues. With V trimmed by 1 base and J by 8 bases, 3 bases remained unmatched. Germline CDR1 KGHDR, CDR2 SFDVKD. Here the CDR3 reads CATSDLLQGDEQFF. The CDR3 region has the DNA TGTGCCACCAGTGATTTATTACAGGGGGATGAGCAGTTCTTC.

This chain connects TRBV20-1 to TRBJ1-2; D not resolved. Trimming pared 3 bases from V and 4 bases from J, leaving 27 bases between. The CDR3 contains 18 residues. Germline CDR1 is DFQATT and CDR2 is SNEGSKA (reference sequence). The CDR3: CSASLFGLRQFFPYGYTF. The CDR3 bases are TGCAGTGCTAGTCTCTTTGGTTTGAGGCAGTTTTTTCCCTATGGCTACACCTTC.

The chain recombines TRBV6-1 with TRBJ1-1; TRBD1 might be the D (5 bases). V gave up 10 bases and J gave up 4 bases, with 13 bases separating them. This CDR3 has 12 residues. Germline V gene sequence: CDR1 MNHNS, CDR2 SASEGT. As DNA, the CDR3 is TGTGCCACTACCCAGGGCAGCACTGAAGCTTTCTTT. It encodes CATTQGSTEAFF.

The chain recombines TRBV5-4 with TRBJ2-7; no definite D call. The germline gives CDR1 SGHNT, CDR2 YYREEE (reference sequence). V was trimmed by 0 bases and J by 4 bases, leaving 8 bases between them. There are 13 residues in the CDR3. CDR3 sequence reads: CASSLANGYEQYF. In DNA, the CDR3 is TGTGCCAGCAGCTTGGCGAATGGTTACGAGCAGTACTTC.

The chain carries TRBV2 and TRBJ1-1; the D is unclear. V was cut by 10 bases and J by 3 bases, with 12 bases left in between. This CDR3 contains 12 residues. The germline gives CDR1 SNHLY, CDR2 FYNNEI. The CDR3 bases are TGTGCCACCAAGGGTATGTACACTGAAGCTTTCTTT. Translation gives CATKGMYTEAFF.

V is TRBV5-6 and J is TRBJ1-2; 10 nucleotides line up with TRBD1. Trimming cost V 6 bases and J 3 bases; bases outside gene matches: 5. Germline-derived CDR1 and CDR2 are SGHDT and YYEEEE. This CDR3 is 14 amino acids long. Written as DNA, the CDR3 is TGTGCCAGCATAACTGACAGGGGGCACTATGGCTACACCTTC. Translated: CASITDRGHYGYTF.

The chain recombines TRBV5-4 with TRBJ2-7, with no clear D. V was clipped by 1 base and J by 4 bases, with 6 bases between them. The CDR3 spans 12 residues. Germline values: CDR1 SGHNT, CDR2 YYREEE (reference sequence). The chain's CDR3 is CASSLFKYEQYF. CDR3 DNA sequence: TGTGCCAGCAGCTTGTTTAAATACGAGCAGTACTTC.